These 29 T cell receptor beta chains came from one sample sequenced in a study of blood T cell repertoires in COVID-19. TCRdb's copy holds only in-frame clones and misses some; the assay was immunoSEQ multiplex PCR. The sample holds 200,000 to 250,000 clones, about 83% seen once. What was sequenced was PBMCs or T cells enriched from blood (not recorded which). The source of these receptors is a woman aged 45-65 years who had been exposed to COVID-19.

The J gene is TRBJ1-5, the V gene TRBV3-1 (or the pseudogene TRBV3-2); D call uncertain. The CDR3 runs to 14 residues. Germline CDR1 and CDR2: LGHDT and YNNKEL (reference sequence). V lost 4 bases and J lost 3, with 10 bases in between. The DNA of the CDR3 is TGTGCCAGCAGCCCTACAGTGAACAATCAGCCCCAGCATTTT. Residues: CASSPTVNNQPQHF.

V usage is TRBV2 and J usage is TRBJ1-2, with D possibly being TRBD1 (5 bases). CDR3 length: 17 residues. The V end was cut by 3 bases, the J end by 1 base, with 18 bases between. Germline CDR1 reads SNHLY; CDR2 reads FYNNEI. CDR3 residues: CASSERQLGFINYGYTF. The CDR3 DNA reads as TGTGCCAGCAGTGAGAGACAGCTAGGATTCATTAACTATGGCTACACCTTC.

The J gene is TRBJ1-5, the V gene TRBV19; D may be TRBD1 (5 bases). The V and J ends lost 1 base and 0 bases respectively, with 7 bases between them. This CDR3 contains 15 residues. The germline V gene has CDR1 LNHDA and CDR2 SQIVND (reference sequence). The CDR3 region is CASSIGQYSNQPQHF. CDR3 nucleotide sequence: TGTGCCAGTAGTATAGGACAGTATAGCAATCAGCCCCAGCATTTT. The full variable domain, completed using reference TRBV19 and TRBJ1-5, is DGGITQSPKYLFRKEGQNVTLSCEQNLNHDAMYWYRQDPGQGLRLIYYSQIVNDFQKGDIAEGYSVSREKKESFPLTVTSAQKNPTAFYLCASSIGQYSNQPQHFGDGTRLSIL.

The chain joins TRBV7-2 to TRBJ2-1, with TRBD2 as a possible D gene (6 bases). V lost 2 bases to trimming and J lost 11 bases, with 19 bases between them. Germline CDR1 reads SGHTA; CDR2 reads FQGNSA. The CDR3 totals 15 residues. CDR3 sequence (DNA): TGTGCCAGCAGCTTACCCCTAGCGCTCCCTCGACAGCAGTTCTTC. Translating gives CASSLPLALPRQQFF. Supplemented by reference TRBV7-2 and TRBJ2-1, the full variable domain reads GAGVSQSPSNKVTEKGKDVELRCDPISGHTALYWYRQSLGQGLEFLIYFQGNSAPDKSGLPSDRFSAERTGGSVSTLTIQRTQQEDSAVYLCASSLPLALPRQQFFGPGTRLTVL.

The chain recombines TRBV5-4 with TRBJ1-4; a possible D gene is TRBD1 (5 bases). CDR3 length: 15 amino acids. Trimming removed 4 bases from V and 8 bases from J, with 18 bases in between. CDR1 and CDR2 (germline): SGHNT, YYREEE (reference sequence). The CDR3 loop is CASSRRDTTDEKLFF. The CDR3 coding sequence is TGTGCCAGCAGCCGACGAGATACGACAGACGAAAAACTGTTTTTT.

The chain has TRBV2 and TRBJ2-5; TRBD2 matches 7 bases. The CDR3 runs 14 residues. Germline V gene data show CDR1 as SNHLY and CDR2 as FYNNEI. V dropped 6 bases and J dropped 5; count of bases not matched to a gene: 9. The CDR3 here is CASSKVTSIETQYF. CDR3 DNA sequence: TGTGCCAGCAGCAAGGTGACTAGCATCGAGACCCAGTACTTC.

The V and J genes are TRBV5-4 and TRBJ2-1, with a tentative D call TRBD1 (6 bases). CDR3 length equals 13 residues. Trimming took off 3 bases at V and 8 bases at J, with 12 bases between the two ends. Germline V CDR1 and CDR2: SGHNT, YYREEE (reference sequence). The CDR3 DNA sequence: TGTGCCAGCAGCTCACTCAGGGGCCATGAGCAGTTCTTC. Protein sequence: CASSSLRGHEQFF.

The gene calls are TRBV9 and TRBJ2-2; D ambiguous. CDR1 is SGDLS, CDR2 YYNGEE, per germline. This CDR3 contains 14 residues. Trimming removed 5 bases from V and 2 bases from J, with 10 bases in between. The CDR3 region has the DNA TGTGCCAGCAGGACGGGTACCAACACCGGGGAGCTGTTTTTT. Protein: CASRTGTNTGELFF. The full variable domain, with the rest looked up from reference TRBV9 and TRBJ2-2, is DSGVTQTPKHLITATGQRVTLRCSPRSGDLSVYWYQQSLDQGLQFLIQYYNGEERAKGNILERFSAQQFPDLHSELNLSSLELGDSALYFCASRTGTNTGELFFGEGSRLTVL.

The rearrangement joins TRBV10-2 to TRBJ1-2, with 8 bases fitting TRBD1. J was trimmed by 5 bases and V by 7 bases; bases with no gene match: 15. This CDR3 contains 16 residues. Looked up from germline, CDR1 is WSHSY and CDR2 is SAAADI. This CDR3 reads CASTAPSGGASYGYTF. The CDR3 coding sequence is TGCGCCAGCACTGCTCCATCAGGGGGCGCATCGTATGGCTACACCTTC.

V and J are TRBV5-1 and TRBJ2-3, with 8 bases that match TRBD2. The trim removed 0 bases at V and 2 bases at J, leaving 11 bases unmatched. The CDR3 runs to 18 residues. The germline gives CDR1 SGHRS, CDR2 YFSETQ. The CDR3 here is CASSLVSGASGFTDTQYF. Written as DNA, the CDR3 is TGCGCCAGCAGCTTGGTCAGCGGGGCTAGCGGGTTCACAGATACGCAGTATTTT.

This clone has only a few counts. The chain is built from TRBV28 and TRBJ1-1, with D uncertain. This CDR3 is built from 14 residues. Deletions cut 5 bases from V and 6 bases from J, with 16 bases between. Germline loops: CDR1 MDHEN, CDR2 SYDVKM. CDR3 loop: CASSPQREGPEAFF. The CDR3 nucleotides are TGTGCCAGCAGTCCCCAAAGGGAGGGTCCTGAAGCTTTCTTT. The variable domain in full, completed from reference TRBV28 and TRBJ1-1, reads DVKVTQSSRYLVKRTGEKVFLECVQDMDHENMFWYRQDPGLGLRLIYFSYDVKMKEKGDIPEGYSVSREKKERFSLILESASTNQTSMYLCASSPQREGPEAFFGQGTRLTVV.

The V gene is TRBV6-1, the J gene TRBJ1-6, with a possible D match to TRBD1 (6 bases). The V and J ends lost 1 base and 3 bases respectively, with 10 bases between them. Germline V gene sequence: CDR1 MNHNS, CDR2 SASEGT. The CDR3 has 16 amino acids. In nucleotides, the CDR3 is TGTGCCAGCAGTGAAGGCGGACAGTACTATAATTCACCCCTCCACTTT. It encodes CASSEGGQYYNSPLHF.

The V and J genes are TRBV4-2 and TRBJ2-3, with D perhaps TRBD1 (5 bases). The V end lost 4 bases, the J end lost 4 bases, and 12 bases lay between the germline ends. CDR3 length: 14 amino acids. Germline V gene data show CDR1 as LGHNA and CDR2 as YNFKEQ. The CDR3: CASSLSGLPDTQYF. The CDR3 DNA is TGTGCCAGCAGCCTCTCAGGGTTACCAGATACGCAGTATTTT.

In this sample, this clone turned up once. The J gene is TRBJ1-2, the V gene TRBV5-8; the D is unclear. V was cut by 0 bases and J by 4 bases, with 4 bases left in between. Germline CDR1 reads SGHTS; CDR2 reads YDEGEE. The CDR3 has 12 amino acids. This CDR3 reads CASSLVSYGYTF. DNA of the CDR3: TGTGCCAGCAGCTTGGTTAGCTATGGCTACACCTTC.

The gene calls are TRBV4-3 and TRBJ2-4; D is unclear. Trimming left V 0 bases short and J 0 bases short, with 15 bases between. This CDR3 contains 18 residues. The germline V gene encodes CDR1 LGHNA and CDR2 YSLEER. As DNA, the CDR3 is TGCGCCAGCAGCCAAGATACTATGTCAAGGCCAGCCAAAAACATTCAGTACTTC. It encodes CASSQDTMSRPAKNIQYF.

This clone was seen only once. This chain joins TRBV6-5 and TRBJ1-1, with 10 bases identical to TRBD1. V shed 6 bases, J shed 3 bases, and the junction held 7 bases outside the gene matches. CDR3 length: 15 residues. Germline V CDR1 and CDR2: MNHEY, SVGAGI. The CDR3 is CASSAPDRGHTEAFF. The DNA of the CDR3 is TGTGCCAGCAGCGCCCCCGACAGGGGGCACACTGAAGCTTTCTTT.

This clone has ten or more counts. This chain links TRBV6-1 with TRBJ1-2; 7 bases agree with TRBD1. J was trimmed by 8 bases and V by 3 bases; bases with no gene match: 6. This CDR3 is built from 13 residues. Germline V lookup: CDR1 MNHNS, CDR2 SASEGT. CDR3 sequence: CASSEQGVQGYTF. DNA for the CDR3: TGTGCCAGCAGTGAGCAGGGGGTACAAGGCTACACCTTC.

This chain uses TRBV2 with TRBJ1-1; D call uncertain. V lost 5 bases, J lost 3 bases, and 7 bases lay in between. The V gene's germline CDR1 is SNHLY and CDR2 FYNNEI. This CDR3 has 12 amino acids. Here the CDR3 reads CASSLIDTEAFF. The CDR3 bases are TGTGCCAGCAGTTTAATTGACACTGAAGCTTTCTTT.

The chain uses TRBV7-9 and TRBJ1-1; no definite D call. The V end was cut by 7 bases, the J end by 6 bases, with 9 bases between. The CDR3 covers 11 residues. CDR1 SEHNR and CDR2 FQNEAQ come from the germline V gene (reference sequence). The CDR3 here is CASTTEAEAFF. Here the CDR3 DNA reads TGTGCCAGCACCACAGAAGCTGAAGCTTTCTTT. Full variable domain (outside the CDR3, taken from reference TRBV7-9 and TRBJ1-1): DTGVSQNPRHKITKRGQNVTFRCDPISEHNRLYWYRQTLGQGPEFLTYFQNEAQLEKSRLLSDRFSAERPKGSFSTLEIQRTEQGDSAMYLCASTTEAEAFFGQGTRLTVV.

The V gene is TRBV30, the J gene TRBJ2-3; 10 positions agree with TRBD1. Germline V gene sequence: CDR1 GTSNPN, CDR2 SVGIG (reference sequence). V lost 0 bases, J lost 2 bases, and 8 bases stayed unmatched. This CDR3 is 17 amino acids long. The CDR3 loop reads CAWSVRTGTGDTDTQYF. As DNA, the CDR3 is TGTGCCTGGAGTGTCCGGACAGGGACAGGGGACACAGATACGCAGTATTTT.

This sequence joins TRBV18 and TRBJ1-3, with D possibly TRBD1 on 5 matching bases. V lost 5 bases and J 0 bases, leaving 17 bases between the germline ends. The length of the CDR3 is 17 residues. CDR1 and CDR2 (germline): KGHSH, LQKENI. This CDR3 is CASSAGGPGLSGNTIYF. In DNA form, the CDR3 reads TGTGCCAGCTCAGCGGGGGGTCCGGGACTCTCTGGAAACACCATATATTTT.

V is TRBV27 and J is TRBJ1-5; 9 nucleotides agree with TRBD1. The CDR3 is made up of 13 amino acids. The V segment lost 3 bases and the J segment 11 bases; nucleotides outside the gene matches: 5. The germline CDR1 and CDR2 sequences are MNHEY and SMNVEV (reference sequence). The CDR3: CASSFRGQGTQHF. In DNA, the CDR3 is TGTGCCAGCAGTTTCAGGGGACAGGGAACCCAGCATTTT.

The V call is TRBV7-6, the J call TRBJ2-2; TRBD1 is a possible D gene (5 bases). Germline V CDR1 and CDR2: SGHVS, FNYEAQ. The CDR3 length is 14 residues. V lost 1 base to trimming and J lost 3 bases, with 6 bases between them. DNA of the CDR3: TGTGCCAGCAGCTTAGTAGGGGACACCGGGGAGCTGTTTTTT. Protein sequence: CASSLVGDTGELFF.

The J gene is TRBJ2-4, the V gene TRBV2; D remains ambiguous. This CDR3 has 12 amino acids. Looked up from germline, CDR1 is SNHLY and CDR2 is FYNNEI. V was pared by 4 bases and J by 7 bases, with 8 bases between. The CDR3 coding sequence is TGTGCCAGCAGTGTGAGTGCCAACATTCAGTACTTC. Its translation: CASSVSANIQYF.

The J gene is TRBJ1-1, the V gene TRBV18; TRBD1 aligns across 8 bases. Unmatched junction bases numbered 7, after V lost 8 bases and J lost 5 bases. This CDR3 comprises 13 residues. Germline V gene sequence: CDR1 KGHSH, CDR2 LQKENI. Written as DNA, the CDR3 is TGTGCCAGCCTACAGGGGGTAGGGACTGAAGCTTTCTTT. Its translation: CASLQGVGTEAFF.

J is TRBJ2-4 and V is TRBV29-1; 7 nucleotides line up with TRBD2. Germline V lookup: CDR1 SQVTM, CDR2 ANQGSEA. The CDR3 is made up of 13 amino acids. J gave up 4 bases and V 4 bases, and 4 bases lay outside the gene matches. In DNA, the CDR3 is TGCAGCGTTGCGGGAGGCGGAAAAAACATTCAGTACTTC. This codes for CSVAGGGKNIQYF.

The rearrangement joins TRBV15 to TRBJ1-5, with TRBD1 matching over 8 bases. With V trimmed by 3 bases and J by 7 bases, 11 bases remained unmatched. The CDR3 is 16 amino acids. Germline V lookup: CDR1 LNHNV, CDR2 YYDKDF (reference sequence). CDR3 in amino acids: CATSRDRVLLGQPQHF. The CDR3 DNA follows: TGTGCCACCAGCAGGGACAGGGTTTTGTTGGGCCAGCCCCAGCATTTT. Looking up the rest from reference TRBV15 and TRBJ1-5 gives the full variable domain: DAMVIQNPRYQVTQFGKPVTLSCSQTLNHNVMYWYQQKSSQAPKLLFHYYDKDFNNEADTPDNFQSRRPNTSFCFLDIRSPGLGDTAMYLCATSRDRVLLGQPQHFGDGTRLSIL.

This chain uses TRBV18 with TRBJ2-2; TRBD2 matches at 11 bases. This CDR3 contains 17 residues. Germline CDR1 KGHSH, CDR2 LQKENI. V was pared by 3 bases and J by 4 bases, with 7 bases of the junction left unmatched. The DNA for the CDR3 is TGTGCCAGCTCACCCGGACTAGCGGGTTCTTTCACCGGGGAGCTGTTTTTT. Residues: CASSPGLAGSFTGELFF. The complete variable domain, with remaining parts taken from reference TRBV18 and TRBJ2-2, reads NAGVMQNPRHLVRRRGQEARLRCSPMKGHSHVYWYRQLPEEGLKFMVYLQKENIIDESGMPKERFSAEFPKEGPSILRIQQVVRGDSAAYFCASSPGLAGSFTGELFFGEGSRLTVL.

V usage is TRBV28 and J usage is TRBJ1-1; perhaps TRBD1 as D (6 bases). Germline values: CDR1 MDHEN, CDR2 SYDVKM. The CDR3 is made up of 14 amino acids. V lost 7 bases, J lost 7 bases, and 19 bases lay in between. CDR3 nucleotide sequence: TGTGCCAGCATTCGAACAGGGAGGGTCGGTGAAGCTTTCTTT. It translates to CASIRTGRVGEAFF.